The next 28 T cell receptor beta chains were all read from a single sample in a study of cytomegalovirus exposure and HLA in healthy donors. The PCR employed 60 Vbeta primers together with 13 Jbeta primers. The repertoire was sequenced with immunoSEQ multiplex PCR; TCRdb's copy has only in-frame clones and lacks some. The table records about 140,000 clones, about three quarters of them present only once. Sequenced input: PBMCs. These TCRs come from a man aged 18 to 29 in good health and CMV-seronegative.

This clone occurred once. The chain couples TRBV27 to TRBJ1-1; D is unclear. The CDR3 has 13 amino acids. V lost 0 bases to trimming and J lost 6 bases, with 8 bases between them. The germline CDR1 and CDR2 sequences are MNHEY and SMNVEV (reference sequence). The CDR3 sequence: CASSLSSSAEAFF. The CDR3 nucleotides read TGTGCCAGCAGTTTATCGTCCAGCGCTGAAGCTTTCTTT.

A remark on this clone: Different DNA sequences within this sample yield the same CDR3. The V and J genes are TRBV30 and TRBJ1-6; the D is unclear. The CDR3 sequence is 13 residues long. Trimming removed 1 base from V and 6 bases from J, with 7 bases in between. CDR1 is GTSNPN, CDR2 SVGIG, per germline (reference sequence). The CDR3 region is CAWSGQFNSPLHF. As DNA, the CDR3 is TGTGCCTGGAGTGGTCAGTTTAATTCACCCCTCCACTTT.

The V call is TRBV19, the J call TRBJ1-3; no firm D call. This CDR3 spans 11 amino acids. Trimming cost V 8 bases and J 7 bases, with 9 bases left between them. The germline V gene encodes CDR1 LNHDA and CDR2 SQIVND (reference sequence). Here the CDR3 DNA reads TGTGCCAGTCTTAGGCGGAACACCATATATTTT. Encoded protein: CASLRRNTIYF.

The chain joins TRBV6-5 to TRBJ2-5; the match to TRBD1 covers 7 bases. Germline V gene sequence: CDR1 MNHEY, CDR2 SVGAGI. The CDR3 runs 16 residues. The ends lost 0 bases at V and 11 bases at J; junction bases unmatched: 15. DNA of the CDR3: TGTGCCAGCAGTTACTCACTCCCGGACAGGTCCGGGGAGCAGTACTTC. It codes for CASSYSLPDRSGEQYF.

This clone was seen a handful of times. CDR3 loop: CASSALEGDYGYTF. The DNA of the CDR3 is TGTGCCAGCAGCGCCCTTGAAGGGGACTATGGCTACACCTTC. The chain uses TRBV28 and TRBJ1-2, with a weak D call TRBD1 (5 bases). Trimming stripped 6 bases from V and 3 bases from J, with 14 bases between. This CDR3 is built from 14 residues. In germline, CDR1 is MDHEN, CDR2 SYDVKM.

This clone is a singleton in its sample. The chain uses TRBV30 and TRBJ2-5; D possibly corresponds to TRBD2 (5 bases). V dropped 0 bases and J dropped 2 bases, with 10 bases sitting between them. CDR3 length: 14 amino acids. Germline V gene data show CDR1 as GTSNPN and CDR2 as SVGIG (reference sequence). Here the CDR3 reads CAWSVQRQQETQYF. CDR3 in DNA: TGTGCCTGGAGTGTACAGCGGCAACAAGAGACCCAGTACTTC.

This chain uses TRBV5-6 with TRBJ1-5, with 7 positions matching TRBD1. The trim removed 0 bases at V and 2 bases at J, leaving 2 bases unmatched. Germline lookup yields CDR1 SGHDT and CDR2 YYEEEE. There are 15 residues in the CDR3. CDR3 region: CASSLGGQRNQPQHF. In DNA form, the CDR3 reads TGTGCCAGCAGCTTGGGGGGACAGCGCAATCAGCCCCAGCATTTT.

This rearrangement joins TRBV7-2 to TRBJ2-1, with a possible D match to TRBD2 (5 bases). Germline CDR1 is SGHTA and CDR2 is FQGNSA. The V end was cut by 1 base, the J end by 8 bases, with 12 bases between. The CDR3 has 14 residues. CDR3 sequence: CASSLGSPRDEQFF. Written as DNA, the CDR3 is TGTGCCAGCAGCTTAGGGTCCCCGAGGGATGAGCAGTTCTTC.

The rearrangement joins TRBV5-4 to TRBJ1-1; D remains ambiguous. The germline CDR1 and CDR2 sequences are SGHNT and YYREEE (reference sequence). CDR3 size: 11 residues. V shed 7 bases and J shed 2 bases, with 6 bases lying between them. The CDR3, as DNA: TGTGCCAGCGGGCTTAACACTGAAGCTTTCTTT. This encodes CASGLNTEAFF. Filled out from reference TRBV5-4 and TRBJ1-1, the complete variable domain reads ETGVTQSPTHLIKTRGQQVTLRCSSQSGHNTVSWYQQALGQGPQFIFQYYREEENGRGNFPPRFSGLQFPNYSSELNVNALELDDSALYLCASGLNTEAFFGQGTRLTVV.

The J gene is TRBJ2-7, the V gene TRBV2; tentatively, D is TRBD1 (5 bases). CDR1 is SNHLY and CDR2 is FYNNEI in the germline V gene. Trimming took off 0 bases at V and 3 bases at J, with 15 bases between the two ends. The CDR3 sequence is 16 residues long. CDR3 coding DNA: TGTGCCAGCAGTGAAGCCGTGGCAGGGTCCTACTACGAGCAGTACTTC. Its translation is CASSEAVAGSYYEQYF.

This clone was seen only once. CDR3 protein: CASSDHGTPSTEAFF. The CDR3 DNA is TGTGCCAGCAGTGATCACGGGACACCGAGCACTGAAGCTTTCTTT. The chain links TRBV6-1 to TRBJ1-1; TRBD1 might be the D (6 bases). CDR3 length: 15 amino acids. V was trimmed by 3 bases and J by 4 bases, leaving 15 bases between them. Germline assignment: CDR1 MNHNS and CDR2 SASEGT.

The rearrangement links TRBV2 to TRBJ2-5, with a possible D match to TRBD2 (7 bases). V lost 8 bases and J lost 4, with 17 bases in between. The CDR3 contains 14 residues. Germline V lookup: CDR1 SNHLY, CDR2 FYNNEI. CDR3 bases: TGTGCCAGCGTTTTTGCGGGGGCGAGAGAGACCCAGTACTTC. Translating it yields CASVFAGARETQYF.

Here the CDR3 DNA reads TGTGCCAGCAGTGAATACGGACTAGCGGGGGGTATAAACATTCAGTACTTC. Translation: CASSEYGLAGGINIQYF. The V call is TRBV2, the J call TRBJ2-4; 14 bases fit TRBD2. The trim removed 2 bases at V and 6 bases at J, leaving 6 bases unmatched. The CDR3 has 17 residues. Germline V gene sequence: CDR1 SNHLY, CDR2 FYNNEI.

The chain links TRBV18 to TRBJ2-7; a possible D gene is TRBD1 (6 bases). Germline loops: CDR1 KGHSH, CDR2 LQKENI. V lost 3 bases to trimming and J lost 6 bases, with 12 bases between them. The CDR3 is 13 amino acids. The CDR3 sequence: CASSPRQVGEQYF. The CDR3 coding sequence is TGTGCCAGCTCACCCCGACAGGTCGGCGAGCAGTACTTC.

This chain joins TRBV6-5 and TRBJ2-1; 7 positions match TRBD1. The CDR3 is 15 amino acids. Germline V gene sequence: CDR1 MNHEY, CDR2 SVGAGI. Trimming removed 4 bases from V and 2 bases from J; junction bases left unmatched: 5. The CDR3 here is CASSSDRDPYNEQFF. The CDR3, as DNA: TGTGCCAGCAGTTCCGACAGGGATCCCTACAATGAGCAGTTCTTC.

This chain connects TRBV27 to TRBJ2-3; D gene ambiguous. V was clipped by 1 base and J by 1 base, with 12 bases between them. The germline V gene encodes CDR1 MNHEY and CDR2 SMNVEV (reference sequence). This CDR3 contains 16 residues. Here the CDR3 DNA reads TGTGCCAGCAGTTTATGGAGCGCCGCCGGCACAGATACGCAGTATTTT. Translation gives CASSLWSAAGTDTQYF.

V is TRBV9 and J is TRBJ1-2, with unresolved D. Trimming left V 4 bases short and J 7 bases short, with 17 bases between. The CDR3 contains 14 residues. Germline loops: CDR1 SGDLS, CDR2 YYNGEE. The CDR3 spells CASSPSVRAAGYTF. CDR3 bases: TGTGCCAGCAGCCCCTCGGTGAGGGCGGCTGGCTACACCTTC. The full variable domain, with the rest looked up from reference TRBV9 and TRBJ1-2, is DSGVTQTPKHLITATGQRVTLRCSPRSGDLSVYWYQQSLDQGLQFLIQYYNGEERAKGNILERFSAQQFPDLHSELNLSSLELGDSALYFCASSPSVRAAGYTFGSGTRLTVV.

The chain has TRBV18 and TRBJ1-5; D remains ambiguous. V lost 4 bases, J lost 0 bases, and 10 bases lay in between. The germline V gene has CDR1 KGHSH and CDR2 LQKENI. The CDR3 totals 15 residues. The CDR3, as DNA: TGTGCCAGCTCACGAAACAGCTATAGCAATCAGCCCCAGCATTTT. This encodes CASSRNSYSNQPQHF.

This chain uses TRBV6-7 with TRBJ2-2; perhaps TRBD1 as D (5 bases). TRBV6-7 is flagged as an ORF with uncertain function. V was clipped by 4 bases and J by 0 bases, with 15 bases between them. The CDR3 is made up of 17 amino acids. The CDR3 DNA follows: TGTGCCAGCAGTTTCACGCAGGGCCTCGCGAACACCGGGGAGCTGTTTTTT. Its protein product is CASSFTQGLANTGELFF.

On this clone itself: The junction shows a germline mismatch at one end, possibly a read error. The same CDR3 is also encoded by other DNA sequences in this sample. The CDR3 loop reads CAWSVLSGMNTEAFF. The CDR3 DNA is TGTGCCTGGAGTGTACTGTCGGGGATGAACACCGAAGCTTTCTTT. The chain recombines TRBV30 with TRBJ1-1; D unresolved. Germline-derived CDR1 and CDR2 are GTSNPN and SVGIG (reference sequence). This CDR3 contains 15 residues. Using reference TRBV30 and TRBJ1-1 for the parts outside the CDR3, the full variable domain is SQTIHQWPATLVQPVGSPLSLECTVEGTSNPNLYWYRQAAGRGLQLLFYSVGIGQISSEVPQNLSASRPQDRQFILSSKKLLLSDSGFYLCAWSVLSGMNTEAFFGQGTRLTVV.

The genes are TRBV10-3 and TRBJ2-5; TRBD1 matches at 7 bases. TRBJ2-7 explains the end of the DNA better; the J call may be wrong. Germline assignment: CDR1 ENHRY and CDR2 SYGVKD. The CDR3 spans 11 residues. In DNA form, the CDR3 reads TGTGCCATCCGACAGGGCGACGAGCAGTACTTC. Translating gives CAIRQGDEQYF.

The gene calls are TRBV13 and TRBJ1-1; no reliable D call. Per the germline V gene, CDR1 is PRHDT and CDR2 is FYEKMQ (reference sequence). Trimming shortened V by 8 bases and J by 1 base, and 14 bases separated the two germline ends. This CDR3 is 14 amino acids long. The CDR3 sequence is CASGYGGGNTEAFF. Written as DNA, the CDR3 is TGTGCCAGCGGATATGGAGGTGGGAACACTGAAGCTTTCTTT.

This chain's CDR3 is CASSIVSQGLYGYTF. The DNA for the CDR3 is TGTGCCAGTAGTATAGTGAGCCAGGGGCTCTATGGCTACACCTTC. The genes are TRBV19 and TRBJ1-2; possible D gene TRBD1, 6 bases. This CDR3 is 15 amino acids long. From germline, CDR1 is LNHDA and CDR2 SQIVND (reference sequence). V lost 1 base and J lost 4, with 13 bases in between.

This clone appeared a few times. In the same sample, other DNA sequences code for this CDR3. The genes are TRBV5-4 and TRBJ1-1; perhaps TRBD1 as D (6 bases). CDR3 length: 14 residues. From germline, CDR1 is SGHNT and CDR2 YYREEE (reference sequence). The V end was cut by 2 bases, the J end by 1 base, with 9 bases between. This CDR3 reads CASSLGGGNTEAFF. In DNA, the CDR3 is TGTGCCAGCAGCTTAGGGGGTGGGAACACTGAAGCTTTCTTT.

The genes are TRBV7-2 and TRBJ2-5, with 10 positions matching TRBD2. The DNA end lines up better with TRBJ2-7; the J call may be wrong. The CDR3 runs 16 residues. The germline V gene encodes CDR1 SGHTA and CDR2 FQGNSA. The CDR3 protein is CASSLEAGGSSYEQYF. The CDR3, as DNA: TGTGCCAGCAGCTTAGAAGCGGGAGGGTCCTCCTACGAGCAGTACTTC.

The chain joins TRBV2 to TRBJ1-2; a weak D match, TRBD1 (6 bases). Germline V gene lookup returns CDR1 SNHLY and CDR2 FYNNEI. Trimming cost V 4 bases and J 7 bases, with 13 bases left between them. This CDR3 has 13 amino acids. The CDR3: CASSGQGRGGYTF. The CDR3 nucleotides read TGTGCCAGCAGTGGCCAGGGCAGGGGTGGCTACACCTTC.

Notes on this clone: Other DNA sequences in this specimen translate into the identical CDR3. This sequence joins TRBV11-2 and TRBJ1-1; the D gene is possibly TRBD1 (5 bases). The V gene lost 3 bases and the J gene lost 0 bases, with 8 bases spanning the gap. The CDR3 consists of 14 residues. CDR1 is SGHAT, CDR2 FQNNGV, per germline. CDR3 bases: TGTGCCAGCAGCTTGGGGGGTTTGAACACTGAAGCTTTCTTT. Translating gives CASSLGGLNTEAFF.

This clone has a single count. The genes are TRBV30 and TRBJ1-2, with D unclear. Germline-derived CDR1 and CDR2 are GTSNPN and SVGIG (reference sequence). Trimming cost V 0 bases and J 0 bases, with 14 bases left between them. There are 16 residues in the CDR3. The CDR3 DNA sequence: TGTGCCTGGAGTGTACGACGGGGTTTAGCTAACTATGGCTACACCTTC. Protein sequence: CAWSVRRGLANYGYTF.